This TCR beta chain was sequenced during a study of blood T cell repertoires in COVID-19 (TCRdb year 2020). A note on the overall study: Collaborator samples came from the United States, Italy and Spain and covered acute and convalescent phases of COVID-19. The prospective study material was composed of cDNA or gDNA derived from T cells, B-cell-depleted T cells, or PBMCs. Deeply sampled blood TCRbeta repertoires from subjects exposed to, actively infected with, or recovered from COVID-19 were included in the dataset. A freely available public database, intended as a resource for researchers studying the immune response to SARS-CoV-2, is where the repertoires were released. Samples were obtained from the ongoing ImmuneRACE study (first 160 participants) and from 1,200 or so subjects provided by 6 global collaborators. Nearly every sample came with metadata listing a de-identified subject ID, COVID-19 status, age in years and sex. Where HLA class I and class II types were available, the types were taken from metadata supplied by the sample provider, not from assay-based typing. The investigation overall reported the following: Clinical and demographic metadata were provided uncurated, with the amount varying by source and participant.

TCRbeta CDR3 regions were amplified from genomic DNA by means of the immunoSEQ Assay, a bias-controlled multiplex PCR. Regarding the original processing steps: Nucleated cell counts per sample were estimated from amplification of reference gene primers within the assay. To quantify the absolute abundance of each unique TCRbeta CDR3 rearrangement, sequence reads were collapsed and filtered. Productive Simpson clonality was computed per sample as the square root of Simpson's diversity index over productive rearrangements. TCRdb retrieved this table from immuneACCESS and kept in-frame rearrangements only. Not all clones are present; in checked studies, unresolved V genes account for under half, and no reason is known for the remainder. Clone size and V and J calls were adopted from that table, with D and trimming inferred from the DNA. The sample table shows approximately 150,000 clones, and 85% to 90% are seen once. Of the sample, over 35% is held by the ten largest clones.

A second Seattle source provided samples from volunteer blood donors who had recovered from COVID-19. Whole blood was collected in K2EDTA tubes by collaborating institutions according to the institutions' own protocols. For TCRbeta analysis, collaborators shipped samples as frozen whole blood, isolated PBMCs, or DNA extracted from either of those sample types. To note about this clone: Its antigen has not been determined. There are no base qualities to consult, and no much larger clone falls within one base.

The CDR3 measures 14 amino acids from cysteine to phenylalanine. Kept here is only the CDR3 DNA, which spans 42 bases and is read in frame from base 1. Ends trimmed: V by 4 bases, J by 6 bases; bases unmatched to a gene: 8. CDR1 and CDR2, per the germline V gene, are MNHEY and SVGAGI. This TCR was sampled from a man between 45 and 60 years old who had recovered from COVID-19. The V gene is TRBV6-5 and the J gene is TRBJ2-7; 8 bases in the junction line up with TRBD1. Sequenced material: peripheral blood. The bases are TGTGCCAGCAGTTCCGGACAGGGATCTCGCGAGCAGTACTTC. This gives the protein CASSSGQGSREQYF.